The present T cell receptor beta chain was sequenced within a study of T cells in Graves' hyperthyroidism and ophthalmopathy. Points from the study as a whole: Most expanded thyroid clonotypes above 0.001 recurred in blood. A model of 13 V-J pairs discriminated ophthalmopathy from stable hyperthyroidism.

This clonotype was observed at least ten times. The target antigen is unknown. This CDR3 has 15 amino acids. Germline V gives CDR1 LGHDT, CDR2 YNNKEL (reference sequence). The V end lost 2 bases, the J end lost 6 bases, and 15 bases lay between the germline ends. Amplified TCR beta CDR3 regions derived from RNA transcripts. When the TCR CDR3 underwent first-round RT-PCR, the HTBI primer set was used. TCRdb reprocessed the multiplex PCR reads with MiXCR, giving one entry per CDR3 protein. The data show approximately 590,000 distinct CDR3 sequences, 15% to 19% seen once. This clonotype originated in a woman aged 30 to 39 with Graves' hyperthyroidism. The source material was blood. V and J are TRBV3-1 and TRBJ2-3; D ambiguous. CDR3 loop: CASSQTAHFVDTQYF. The CDR3, as DNA: TGTGCCAGCAGCCAAACGGCGCATTTTGTTGATACGCAGTATTTT.